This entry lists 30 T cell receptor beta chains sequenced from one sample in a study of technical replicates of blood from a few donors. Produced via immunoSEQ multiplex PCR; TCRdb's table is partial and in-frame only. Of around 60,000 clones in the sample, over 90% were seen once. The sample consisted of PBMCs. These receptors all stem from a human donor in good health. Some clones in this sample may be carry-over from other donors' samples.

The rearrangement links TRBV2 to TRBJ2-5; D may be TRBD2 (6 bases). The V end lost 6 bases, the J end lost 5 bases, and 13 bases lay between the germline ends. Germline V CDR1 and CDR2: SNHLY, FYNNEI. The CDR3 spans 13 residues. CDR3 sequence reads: CASRGGTAETQYF. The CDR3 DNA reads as TGTGCCAGCAGAGGAGGGACGGCGGAGACCCAGTACTTC.

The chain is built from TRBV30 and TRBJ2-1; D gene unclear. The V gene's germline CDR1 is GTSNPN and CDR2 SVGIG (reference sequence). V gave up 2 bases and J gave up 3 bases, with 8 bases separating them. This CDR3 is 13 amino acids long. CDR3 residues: CAWSPPNYNEQFF. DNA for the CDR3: TGTGCCTGGAGTCCCCCCAACTACAATGAGCAGTTCTTC.

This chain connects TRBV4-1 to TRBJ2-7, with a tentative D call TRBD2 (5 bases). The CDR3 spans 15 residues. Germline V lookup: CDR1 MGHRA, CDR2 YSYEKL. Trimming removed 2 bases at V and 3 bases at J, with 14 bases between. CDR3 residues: CASSQIGDRFYEQYF. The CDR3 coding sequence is TGCGCCAGCAGCCAAATCGGGGATCGATTCTACGAGCAGTACTTC.

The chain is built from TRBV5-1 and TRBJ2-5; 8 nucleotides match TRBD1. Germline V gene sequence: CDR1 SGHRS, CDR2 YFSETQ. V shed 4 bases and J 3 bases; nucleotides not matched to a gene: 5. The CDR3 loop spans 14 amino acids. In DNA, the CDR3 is TGCGCCAGCAGCCGATGGACAGGGAAAGAGACCCAGTACTTC. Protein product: CASSRWTGKETQYF.

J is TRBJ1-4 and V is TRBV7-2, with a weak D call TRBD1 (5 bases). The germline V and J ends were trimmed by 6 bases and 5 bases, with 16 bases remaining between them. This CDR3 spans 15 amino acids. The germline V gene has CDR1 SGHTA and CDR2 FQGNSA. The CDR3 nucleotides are TGTGCCAGCAGTAACCGCCCCCGGGGGAATGAAAAACTGTTTTTT. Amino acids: CASSNRPRGNEKLFF.

The CDR3 bases are TGTGCCAGCAGCCGTGGGGCAGTGTATGGCTACACCTTC. Translated: CASSRGAVYGYTF. This rearrangement joins TRBV5-4 to TRBJ1-2; TRBD1 is a possible D gene (5 bases). Deletions cut 4 bases from V and 5 bases from J, with 12 bases between. The CDR3 totals 13 residues. Germline CDR1 SGHNT, CDR2 YYREEE (reference sequence).

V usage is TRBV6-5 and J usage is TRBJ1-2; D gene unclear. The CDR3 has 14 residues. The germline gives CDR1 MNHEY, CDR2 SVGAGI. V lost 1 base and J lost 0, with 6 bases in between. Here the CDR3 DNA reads TGTGCCAGCAGTTACTTGGGAGCTAACTATGGCTACACCTTC. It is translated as CASSYLGANYGYTF.

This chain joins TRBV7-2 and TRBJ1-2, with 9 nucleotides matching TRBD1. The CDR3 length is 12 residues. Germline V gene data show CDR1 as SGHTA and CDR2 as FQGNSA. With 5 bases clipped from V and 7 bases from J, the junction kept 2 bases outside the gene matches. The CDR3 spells CASSRDRVGYTF. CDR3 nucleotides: TGTGCCAGCAGCCGGGACAGGGTTGGCTACACCTTC.

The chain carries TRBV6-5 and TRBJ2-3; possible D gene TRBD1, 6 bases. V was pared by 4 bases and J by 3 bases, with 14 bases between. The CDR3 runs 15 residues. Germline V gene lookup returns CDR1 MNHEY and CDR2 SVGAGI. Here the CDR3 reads CASSSAQGTTDTQYF. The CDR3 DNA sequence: TGTGCCAGCAGTTCCGCACAGGGAACAACAGATACGCAGTATTTT.

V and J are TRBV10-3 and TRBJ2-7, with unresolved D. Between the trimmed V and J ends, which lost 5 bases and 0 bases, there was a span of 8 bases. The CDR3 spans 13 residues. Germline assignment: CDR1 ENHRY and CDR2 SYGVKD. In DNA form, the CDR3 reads TGTGCCATCAGTCCTGAGAGCTCCTACGAGCAGTACTTC. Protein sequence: CAISPESSYEQYF.

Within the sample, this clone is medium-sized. CDR3 amino acids: CASSPQYRGNGYTF. Here the CDR3 DNA reads TGTGCCAGCAGTCCACAGTACAGGGGGAATGGCTACACCTTC. V and J are TRBV6-5 and TRBJ1-2; 8 positions agree with TRBD1. The length of the CDR3 is 14 residues. The V segment lost 5 bases and the J segment 6 bases; nucleotides outside the gene matches: 8. Germline loops: CDR1 MNHEY, CDR2 SVGAGI.

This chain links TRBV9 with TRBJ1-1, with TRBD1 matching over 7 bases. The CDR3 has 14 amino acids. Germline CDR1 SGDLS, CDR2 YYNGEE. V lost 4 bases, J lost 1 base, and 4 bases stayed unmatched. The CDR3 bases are TGTGCCAGCAGCAGGACAGGCTCGAACACTGAAGCTTTCTTT. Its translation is CASSRTGSNTEAFF.

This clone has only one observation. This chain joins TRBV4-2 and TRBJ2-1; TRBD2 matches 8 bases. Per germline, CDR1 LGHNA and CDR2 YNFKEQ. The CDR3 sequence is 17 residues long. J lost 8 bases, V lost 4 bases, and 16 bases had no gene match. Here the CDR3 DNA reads TGTGCCAGCAGCCCCGCTCCTGGAGCGGGAGCAACGTATGAGCAGTTCTTC. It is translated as CASSPAPGAGATYEQFF.

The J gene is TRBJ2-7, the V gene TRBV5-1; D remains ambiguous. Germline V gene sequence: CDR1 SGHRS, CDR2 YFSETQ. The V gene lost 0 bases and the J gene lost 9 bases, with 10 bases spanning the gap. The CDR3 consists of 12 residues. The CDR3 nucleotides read TGCGCCAGCAGCTTGGACGCTGGCGGGCAGTACTTC. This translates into CASSLDAGGQYF.

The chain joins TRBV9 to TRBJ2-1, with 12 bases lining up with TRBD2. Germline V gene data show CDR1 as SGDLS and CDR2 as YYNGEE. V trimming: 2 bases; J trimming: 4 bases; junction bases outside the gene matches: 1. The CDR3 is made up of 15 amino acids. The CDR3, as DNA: TGTGCCAGCAGCGTCGGGACTAGCGGGTACAATGAGCAGTTCTTC. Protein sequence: CASSVGTSGYNEQFF.

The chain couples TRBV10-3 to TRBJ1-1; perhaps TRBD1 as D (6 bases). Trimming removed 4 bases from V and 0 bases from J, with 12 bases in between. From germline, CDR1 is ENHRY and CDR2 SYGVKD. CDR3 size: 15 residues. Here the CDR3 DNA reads TGTGCCATCAGTGGAGATACAGGGATGAACACTGAAGCTTTCTTT. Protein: CAISGDTGMNTEAFF.

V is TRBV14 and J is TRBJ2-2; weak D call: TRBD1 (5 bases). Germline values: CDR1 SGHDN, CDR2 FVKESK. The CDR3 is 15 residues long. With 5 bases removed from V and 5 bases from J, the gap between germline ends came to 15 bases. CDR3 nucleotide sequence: TGTGCCAGCAGCGACCGGCAGGGAAGGACCGGGGAGCTGTTTTTT. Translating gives CASSDRQGRTGELFF. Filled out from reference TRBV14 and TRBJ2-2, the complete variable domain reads EAGVTQFPSHSVIEKGQTVTLRCDPISGHDNLYWYRRVMGKEIKFLLHFVKESKQDESGMPNNRFLAERTGGTYSTLKVQPAELEDSGVYFCASSDRQGRTGELFFGEGSRLTVL.

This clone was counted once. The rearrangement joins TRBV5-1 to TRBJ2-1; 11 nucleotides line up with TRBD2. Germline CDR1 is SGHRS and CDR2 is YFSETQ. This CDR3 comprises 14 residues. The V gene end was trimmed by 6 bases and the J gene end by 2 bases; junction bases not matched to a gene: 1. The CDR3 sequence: CASTTSGAYNEQFF. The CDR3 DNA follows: TGCGCCAGCACGACTAGCGGGGCCTACAATGAGCAGTTCTTC.

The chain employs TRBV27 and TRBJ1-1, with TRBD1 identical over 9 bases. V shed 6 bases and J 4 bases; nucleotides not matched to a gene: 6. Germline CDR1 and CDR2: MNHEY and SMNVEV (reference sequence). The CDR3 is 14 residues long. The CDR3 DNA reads TGTGCCAGCAGGAAGACAGGGGGAAGCACTGAAGCTTTCTTT. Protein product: CASRKTGGSTEAFF.

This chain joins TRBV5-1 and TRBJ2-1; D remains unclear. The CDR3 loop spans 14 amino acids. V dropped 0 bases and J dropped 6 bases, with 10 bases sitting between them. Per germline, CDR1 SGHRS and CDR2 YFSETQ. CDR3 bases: TGCGCCAGCAGCTTGGACCCCTATGCCAATGAGCAGTTCTTC. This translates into CASSLDPYANEQFF. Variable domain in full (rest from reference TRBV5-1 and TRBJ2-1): KAGVTQTPRYLIKTRGQQVTLSCSPISGHRSVSWYQQTPGQGLQFLFEYFSETQRNKGNFPGRFSGRQFSNSRSEMNVSTLELGDSALYLCASSLDPYANEQFFGPGTRLTVL.

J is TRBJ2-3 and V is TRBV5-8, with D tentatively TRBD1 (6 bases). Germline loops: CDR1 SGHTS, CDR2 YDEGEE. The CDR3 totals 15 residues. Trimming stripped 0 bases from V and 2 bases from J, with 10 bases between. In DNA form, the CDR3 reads TGTGCCAGCAGCTTGGGCCCAGGGGCCACAGATACGCAGTATTTT. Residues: CASSLGPGATDTQYF.

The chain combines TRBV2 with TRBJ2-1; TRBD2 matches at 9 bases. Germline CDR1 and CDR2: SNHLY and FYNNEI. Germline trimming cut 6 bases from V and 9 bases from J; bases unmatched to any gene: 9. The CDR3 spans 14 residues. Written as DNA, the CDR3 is TGTGCCAGCAGGATGACTAGCGGAGTGCTTGAGCAGTTCTTC. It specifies CASRMTSGVLEQFF.

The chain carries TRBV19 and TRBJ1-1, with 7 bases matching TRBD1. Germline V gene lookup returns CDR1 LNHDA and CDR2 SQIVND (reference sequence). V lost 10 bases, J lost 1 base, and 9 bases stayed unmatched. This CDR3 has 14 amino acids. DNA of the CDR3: TGTGCCATCAGCGAGGGGGCCGGGAACACTGAAGCTTTCTTT. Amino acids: CAISEGAGNTEAFF.

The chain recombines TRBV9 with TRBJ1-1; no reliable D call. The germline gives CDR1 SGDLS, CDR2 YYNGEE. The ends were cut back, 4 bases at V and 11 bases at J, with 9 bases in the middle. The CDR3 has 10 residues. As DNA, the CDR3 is TGTGCCAGCAGCCCGCGTGCGGCTTTCTTT. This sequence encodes CASSPRAAFF.

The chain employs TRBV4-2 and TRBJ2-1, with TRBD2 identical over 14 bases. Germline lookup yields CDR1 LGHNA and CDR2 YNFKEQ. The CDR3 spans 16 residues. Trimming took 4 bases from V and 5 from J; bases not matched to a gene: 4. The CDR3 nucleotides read TGTGCCAGCAGCCCAATGGGACTAGCGGGGGACAATGAGCAGTTCTTC. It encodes CASSPMGLAGDNEQFF.

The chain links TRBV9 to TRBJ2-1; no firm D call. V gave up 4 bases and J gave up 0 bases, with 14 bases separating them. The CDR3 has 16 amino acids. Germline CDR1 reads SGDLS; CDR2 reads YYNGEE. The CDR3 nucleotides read TGTGCCAGCAGCCCAAGAGGAGTTAGCTCCTACAATGAGCAGTTCTTC. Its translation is CASSPRGVSSYNEQFF. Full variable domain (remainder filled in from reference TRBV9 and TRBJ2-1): DSGVTQTPKHLITATGQRVTLRCSPRSGDLSVYWYQQSLDQGLQFLIQYYNGEERAKGNILERFSAQQFPDLHSELNLSSLELGDSALYFCASSPRGVSSYNEQFFGPGTRLTVL.

CDR3 residues: CASRTGNTEAFF. The CDR3 region has the DNA TGTGCCAGCAGGACAGGGAACACTGAAGCTTTCTTT. The rearrangement links TRBV6-5 to TRBJ1-1; D may be TRBD1 (6 bases). The ends were cut back, 6 bases at V and 1 base at J, with 6 bases in the middle. Per germline, CDR1 MNHEY and CDR2 SVGAGI. The CDR3 runs 12 residues.

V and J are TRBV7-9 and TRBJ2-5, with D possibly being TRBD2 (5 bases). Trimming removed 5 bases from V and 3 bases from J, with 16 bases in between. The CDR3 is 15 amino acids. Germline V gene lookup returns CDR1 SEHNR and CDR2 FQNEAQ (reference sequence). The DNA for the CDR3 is TGTGCCAGCAGCGTACCGGGGTCGGTTAAAGAGACCCAGTACTTC. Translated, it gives CASSVPGSVKETQYF.

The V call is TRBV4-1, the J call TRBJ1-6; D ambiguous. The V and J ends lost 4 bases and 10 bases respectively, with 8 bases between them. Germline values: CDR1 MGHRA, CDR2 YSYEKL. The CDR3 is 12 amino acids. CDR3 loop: CASSPIGSPLHF. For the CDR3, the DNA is TGCGCCAGCAGCCCCATCGGGTCACCCCTCCACTTT.

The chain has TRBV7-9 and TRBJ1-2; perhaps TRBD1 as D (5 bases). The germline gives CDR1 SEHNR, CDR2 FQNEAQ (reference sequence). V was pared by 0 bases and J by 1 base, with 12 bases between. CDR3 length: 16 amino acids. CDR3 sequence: CASSLAVREDNYGYTF. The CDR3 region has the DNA TGTGCCAGCAGCTTAGCGGTCAGGGAGGATAACTATGGCTACACCTTC.